This T cell receptor beta chain was captured in a study of Tregs in tolerant kidney transplant recipients. Repertoires were generated with immunoSEQ multiplex PCR, while TCRdb's copy carries only in-frame clones and drops some. The sample shows around 78,000 clones, 91% of them seen only once. Unstimulated Tregs (CD4+CD25+CD127-) and CD4+CD25- non-Tregs were sorted from PBMCs. Sequenced material: Tregs from blood, taken before the transplant. This TCR was sampled from a human donor who received a combined kidney and bone marrow transplant.

The CDR3 bases are TGTGCCAGCTCACCACTGGGCATCTCTGGAAACACCATATATTTT. Protein: CASSPLGISGNTIYF. The J gene is TRBJ1-3, the V gene TRBV18; unclear D gene. The CDR3 is 15 residues long. CDR1 is KGHSH and CDR2 is LQKENI in the germline V gene. Trimming stripped 1 base from V and 0 bases from J, with 7 bases between.